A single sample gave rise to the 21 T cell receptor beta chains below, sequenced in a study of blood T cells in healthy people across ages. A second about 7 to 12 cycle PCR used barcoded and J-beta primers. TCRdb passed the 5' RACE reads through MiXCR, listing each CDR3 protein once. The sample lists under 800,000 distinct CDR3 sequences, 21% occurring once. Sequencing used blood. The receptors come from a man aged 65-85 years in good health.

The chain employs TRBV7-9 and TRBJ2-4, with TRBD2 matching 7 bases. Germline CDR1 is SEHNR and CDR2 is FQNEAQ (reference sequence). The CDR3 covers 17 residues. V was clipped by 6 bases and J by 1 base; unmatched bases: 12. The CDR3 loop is CASSNEDGEGAKNIQYF. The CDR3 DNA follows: TGTGCCAGCAGTAATGAAGACGGGGAGGGGGCCAAAAACATTCAGTACTTC.

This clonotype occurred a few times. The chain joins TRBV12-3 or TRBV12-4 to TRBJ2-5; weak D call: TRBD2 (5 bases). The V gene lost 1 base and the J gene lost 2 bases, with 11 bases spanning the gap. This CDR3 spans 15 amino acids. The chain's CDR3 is CASSLGGKSQETQYF. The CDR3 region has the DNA TGTGCCAGCAGTTTAGGAGGGAAGAGTCAAGAGACCCAGTACTTC.

DNA for the CDR3: TGTGCCACCCGGAAGGATGACTACGAGCAGTACTTC. Amino acids: CATRKDDYEQYF. The chain has TRBV2 and TRBJ2-5; D is uncertain. The better agreement between TRBJ2-7 and the DNA end casts doubt on the J call. The germline V gene encodes CDR1 SNHLY and CDR2 FYNNEI. This CDR3 is built from 12 residues.

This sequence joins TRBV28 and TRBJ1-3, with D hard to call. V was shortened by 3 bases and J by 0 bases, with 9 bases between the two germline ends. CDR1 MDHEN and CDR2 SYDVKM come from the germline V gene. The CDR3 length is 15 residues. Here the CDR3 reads CASSFRLLSGNTIYF. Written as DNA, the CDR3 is TGTGCCAGCAGTTTCCGTCTCCTCTCTGGAAACACCATATATTTT.

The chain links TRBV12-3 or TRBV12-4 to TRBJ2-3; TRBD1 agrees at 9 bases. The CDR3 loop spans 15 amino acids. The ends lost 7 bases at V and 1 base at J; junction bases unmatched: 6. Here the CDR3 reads CASTLGDRGTDTQYF. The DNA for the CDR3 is TGTGCCAGCACTTTGGGGGACAGGGGCACAGATACGCAGTATTTT.

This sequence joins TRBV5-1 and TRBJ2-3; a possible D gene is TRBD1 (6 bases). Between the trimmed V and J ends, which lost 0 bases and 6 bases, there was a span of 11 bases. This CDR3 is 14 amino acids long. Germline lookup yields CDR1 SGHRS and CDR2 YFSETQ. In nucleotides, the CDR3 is TGCGCCAGCAGCTTGGATCCAGGGGTGGATACGCAGTATTTT. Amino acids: CASSLDPGVDTQYF.

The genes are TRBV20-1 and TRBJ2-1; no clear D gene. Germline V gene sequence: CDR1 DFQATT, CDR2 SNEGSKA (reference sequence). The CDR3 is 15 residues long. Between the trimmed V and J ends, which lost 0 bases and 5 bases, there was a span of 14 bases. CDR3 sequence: CSARDAIPPNNEQFF. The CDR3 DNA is TGCAGTGCTAGAGATGCTATCCCCCCGAACAATGAGCAGTTCTTC.

The CDR3 coding sequence is TGTGCCAGCATACGAGAATCAACTAATGAAAAACTGTTTTTT. It encodes CASIRESTNEKLFF. The gene calls are TRBV2 and TRBJ1-4; D unclear. This CDR3 contains 14 residues. V dropped 7 bases and J dropped 0 bases, with 9 bases sitting between them. The germline V gene encodes CDR1 SNHLY and CDR2 FYNNEI.

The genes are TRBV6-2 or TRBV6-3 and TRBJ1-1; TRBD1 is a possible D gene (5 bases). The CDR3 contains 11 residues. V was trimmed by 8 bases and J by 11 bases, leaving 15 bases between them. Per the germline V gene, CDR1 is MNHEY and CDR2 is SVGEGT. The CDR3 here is CASLQGLSAFF. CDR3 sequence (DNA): TGTGCCAGCCTTCAGGGCCTGTCGGCTTTCTTT.

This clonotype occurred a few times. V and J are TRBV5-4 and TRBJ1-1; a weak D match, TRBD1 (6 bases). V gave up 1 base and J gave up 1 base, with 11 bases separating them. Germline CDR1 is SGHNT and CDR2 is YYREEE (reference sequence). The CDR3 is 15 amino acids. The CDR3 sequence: CASSLSRTANTEAFF. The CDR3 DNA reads TGTGCCAGCAGCTTGTCCCGGACAGCGAACACTGAAGCTTTCTTT.

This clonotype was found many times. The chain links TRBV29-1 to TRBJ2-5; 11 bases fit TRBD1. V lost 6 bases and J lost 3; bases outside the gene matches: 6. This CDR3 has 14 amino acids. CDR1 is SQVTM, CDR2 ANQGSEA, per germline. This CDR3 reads CSVGRTGGKETQYF. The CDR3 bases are TGCAGCGTGGGCCGGACAGGGGGCAAAGAGACCCAGTACTTC.

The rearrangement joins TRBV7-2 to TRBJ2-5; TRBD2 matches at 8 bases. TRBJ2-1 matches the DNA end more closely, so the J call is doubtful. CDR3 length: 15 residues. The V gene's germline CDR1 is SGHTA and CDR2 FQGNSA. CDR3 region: CASSLTSGPHNEQFF. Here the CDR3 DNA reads TGTGCCAGCAGCTTAACTAGCGGCCCACACAATGAGCAGTTCTTC.

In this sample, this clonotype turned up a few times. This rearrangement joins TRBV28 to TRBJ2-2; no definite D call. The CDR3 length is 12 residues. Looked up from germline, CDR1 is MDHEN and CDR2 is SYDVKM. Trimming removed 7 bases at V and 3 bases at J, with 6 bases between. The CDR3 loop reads CASNLDTGELFF. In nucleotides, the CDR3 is TGTGCCAGCAACTTAGACACCGGGGAGCTGTTTTTT.

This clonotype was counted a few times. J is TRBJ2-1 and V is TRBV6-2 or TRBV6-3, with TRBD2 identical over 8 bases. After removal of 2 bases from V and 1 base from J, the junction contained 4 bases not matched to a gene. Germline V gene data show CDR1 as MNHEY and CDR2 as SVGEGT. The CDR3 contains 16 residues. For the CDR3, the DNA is TGTGCCAGCAGTTACACCATAGCGGGATCCTACAATGAGCAGTTCTTC. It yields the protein CASSYTIAGSYNEQFF.

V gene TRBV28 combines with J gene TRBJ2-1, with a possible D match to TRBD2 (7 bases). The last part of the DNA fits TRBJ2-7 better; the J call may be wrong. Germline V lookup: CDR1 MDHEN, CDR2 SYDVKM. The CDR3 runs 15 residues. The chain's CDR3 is CASSDSRGGLYEQYF. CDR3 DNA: TGTGCCAGCTCGGACAGTAGGGGGGGCCTCTACGAGCAGTACTTC.

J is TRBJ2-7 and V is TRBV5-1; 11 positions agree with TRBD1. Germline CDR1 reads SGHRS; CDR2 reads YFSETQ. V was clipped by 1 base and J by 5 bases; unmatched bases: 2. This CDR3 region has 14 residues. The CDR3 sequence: CASSLRTGGNEQYF. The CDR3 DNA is TGCGCCAGCAGCTTGAGGACAGGGGGCAACGAGCAGTACTTC.

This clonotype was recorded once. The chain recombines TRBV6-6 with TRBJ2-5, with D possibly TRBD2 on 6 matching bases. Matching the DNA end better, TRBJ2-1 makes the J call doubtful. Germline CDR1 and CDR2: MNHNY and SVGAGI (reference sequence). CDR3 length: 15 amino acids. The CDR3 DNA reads TGTGCCAGCAGCCAAACCCCCGGAGGGTACAATGAGCAGTTCTTC. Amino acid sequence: CASSQTPGGYNEQFF.

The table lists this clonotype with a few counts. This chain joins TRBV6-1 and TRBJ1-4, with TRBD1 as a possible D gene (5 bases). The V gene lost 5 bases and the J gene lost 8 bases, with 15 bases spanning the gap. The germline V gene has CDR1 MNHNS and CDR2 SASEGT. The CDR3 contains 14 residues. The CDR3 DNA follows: TGTGCCAGCAGTCCCGGGAGGGGATCGGAAAAACTGTTTTTT. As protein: CASSPGRGSEKLFF.

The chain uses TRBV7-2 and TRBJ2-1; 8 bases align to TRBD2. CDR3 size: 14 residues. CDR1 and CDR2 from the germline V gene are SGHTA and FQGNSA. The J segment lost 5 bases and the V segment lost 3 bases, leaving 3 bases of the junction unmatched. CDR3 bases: TGTGCCAGCAGCTTTCAACTAGCGGACAATGAGCAGTTCTTC. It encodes CASSFQLADNEQFF.

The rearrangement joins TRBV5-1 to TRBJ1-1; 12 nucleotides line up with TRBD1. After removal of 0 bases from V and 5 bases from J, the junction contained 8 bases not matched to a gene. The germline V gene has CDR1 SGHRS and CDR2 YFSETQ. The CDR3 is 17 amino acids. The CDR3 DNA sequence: TGCGCCAGCAGCTTGGTGGGACAGGGGGCGGGTGGTACTGAAGCTTTCTTT. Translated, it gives CASSLVGQGAGGTEAFF.

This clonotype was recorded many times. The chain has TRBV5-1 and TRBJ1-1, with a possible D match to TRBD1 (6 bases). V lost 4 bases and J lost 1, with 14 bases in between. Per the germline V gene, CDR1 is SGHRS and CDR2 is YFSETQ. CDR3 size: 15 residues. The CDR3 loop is CASSNNPGQNTEAFF. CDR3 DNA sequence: TGCGCCAGCAGCAATAACCCGGGACAGAACACTGAAGCTTTCTTT. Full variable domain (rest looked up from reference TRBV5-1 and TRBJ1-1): KAGVTQTPRYLIKTRGQQVTLSCSPISGHRSVSWYQQTPGQGLQFLFEYFSETQRNKGNFPGRFSGRQFSNSRSEMNVSTLELGDSALYLCASSNNPGQNTEAFFGQGTRLTVV.